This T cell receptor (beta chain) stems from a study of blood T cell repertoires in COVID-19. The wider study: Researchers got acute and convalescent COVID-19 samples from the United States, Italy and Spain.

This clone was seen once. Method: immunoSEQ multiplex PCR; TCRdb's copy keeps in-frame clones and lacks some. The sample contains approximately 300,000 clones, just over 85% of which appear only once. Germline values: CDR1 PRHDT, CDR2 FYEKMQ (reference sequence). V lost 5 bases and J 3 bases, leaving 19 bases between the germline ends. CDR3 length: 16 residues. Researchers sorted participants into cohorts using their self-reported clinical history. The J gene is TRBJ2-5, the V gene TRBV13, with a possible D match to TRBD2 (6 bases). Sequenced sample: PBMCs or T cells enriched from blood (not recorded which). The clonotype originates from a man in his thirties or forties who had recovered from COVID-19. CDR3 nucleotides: TGTGCCAGCAGCCCAGGCCTCACTAGCCGAAAAGAGACCCAGTACTTC. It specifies CASSPGLTSRKETQYF.